The next 11 T cell receptor beta chains were all read from a single sample in a study of T cells after yellow fever vaccination. TCRdb reprocessed the 5' RACE reads via MiXCR and lists one record per CDR3 protein. Found here are around 180,000 distinct CDR3 sequences, about 6% of them singletons; the top ten hold roughly 3%. The input for sequencing was CD4+ T cells sorted from PBMCs, taken on the day of the first yellow fever vaccination. These receptors all come from a man in his late teens or twenties who received the YFV17D yellow fever vaccine.

The CDR3 coding sequence is TGTGCCAGGGGCCCCGGGCTCCGCGACGGGCAGTACGTC. Protein product: CARGPGLRDGQYV. The chain carries TRBV5-5 and TRBJ2-7, with no clear D. CDR1 is SGHKS, CDR2 YYEKEE, per germline (reference sequence). The CDR3 runs 13 residues. V lost 8 bases and J lost 9, with 21 bases in between.

This clonotype appeared many times. This rearrangement joins TRBV4-3 to TRBJ1-2; 7 positions match TRBD1. The CDR3 is made up of 16 amino acids. V lost 4 bases, J lost 4 bases, and 12 bases stayed unmatched. Germline CDR1 LGHNA, CDR2 YSLEER. As DNA, the CDR3 is TGCGCCAGCAGCCTTACAACAGGGGTGGGGGTCTATGGCTACACCTTC. Protein: CASSLTTGVGVYGYTF.

At least ten counts were recorded for this clonotype. The V call is TRBV5-1, the J call TRBJ2-1; 7 bases line up with TRBD2. This CDR3 is 13 amino acids long. The V gene end was trimmed by 2 bases and the J gene end by 6 bases; junction bases not matched to a gene: 2. Germline lookup yields CDR1 SGHRS and CDR2 YFSETQ. CDR3 loop: CASSFGTINEQFF. DNA for the CDR3: TGCGCCAGCAGCTTTGGGACTATCAATGAGCAGTTCTTC. The complete variable domain, with remaining parts taken from reference TRBV5-1 and TRBJ2-1, reads KAGVTQTPRYLIKTRGQQVTLSCSPISGHRSVSWYQQTPGQGLQFLFEYFSETQRNKGNFPGRFSGRQFSNSRSEMNVSTLELGDSALYLCASSFGTINEQFFGPGTRLTVL.

This clonotype was counted many times. V is TRBV6-2 or TRBV6-3 and J is TRBJ1-5; D is unresolved. Trimming left V 3 bases short and J 4 bases short, with 10 bases between. Germline loops: CDR1 MNHEY, CDR2 SVGEGT. The CDR3 runs to 14 residues. This CDR3 reads CASSYRRPNQPQHF. The CDR3 DNA reads as TGTGCCAGCAGTTATCGACGGCCAAATCAGCCCCAGCATTTT.

This clonotype was recorded many times. The V gene is TRBV5-1, the J gene TRBJ2-2, with D perhaps TRBD2 (5 bases). V was trimmed by 1 base and J by 2 bases, leaving 9 bases between them. The CDR3 has 15 residues. Per the germline V gene, CDR1 is SGHRS and CDR2 is YFSETQ. CDR3 nucleotide sequence: TGCGCCAGCAGCTTGTCGGGGATTAACACCGGGGAGCTGTTTTTT. This sequence encodes CASSLSGINTGELFF.

The gene calls are TRBV6-1 and TRBJ2-7; the match to TRBD2 covers 8 bases. CDR1 and CDR2 from the germline V gene are MNHNS and SASEGT. The CDR3 has 15 residues. V lost 7 bases, J lost 1 base, and 9 bases stayed unmatched. CDR3 in amino acids: CASIGRGAESYEQYF. CDR3 nucleotide sequence: TGTGCCAGCATTGGGCGGGGGGCCGAGTCCTACGAGCAGTACTTC.

Notes on this clonotype: One base away lies a much larger clone, so this may be a sequencing read error. The chain joins TRBV19 to TRBJ2-3; TRBD2 might be the D (5 bases). This CDR3 spans 13 amino acids. Looked up from germline, CDR1 is LNHDA and CDR2 is SQIVND (reference sequence). V lost 4 bases and J lost 4, with 9 bases in between. The CDR3 spells CASSSREADTQYF. The CDR3 region has the DNA TGTGCCAGTAGTAGCCGGGAAGCAGATACGCAGTATTTT.

This clonotype was detected a few times. V gene TRBV7-2 combines with J gene TRBJ1-1; D call uncertain. Germline CDR1 SGHTA, CDR2 FQGNSA. The CDR3 is 14 amino acids. Trimming removed 3 bases from V and 1 base from J, with 9 bases in between. In nucleotides, the CDR3 is TGTGCCAGCAGCTTTGGAAGCCCGAACACTGAAGCTTTCTTT. It specifies CASSFGSPNTEAFF.

This clonotype was observed at least ten times. The V gene is TRBV29-1, the J gene TRBJ2-2, with D possibly TRBD1 on 5 matching bases. Germline V gene lookup returns CDR1 SQVTM and CDR2 ANQGSEA. CDR3 length equals 13 residues. V was cut by 7 bases and J by 6 bases, with 15 bases left in between. CDR3 amino acids: CSAVQVTAGELFF. The CDR3 bases are TGCAGCGCCGTACAGGTTACGGCCGGGGAGCTGTTTTTT.

This chain uses TRBV20-1 with TRBJ2-7; D could derive from TRBD1 or TRBD2 (5 bases each). The CDR3 length is 13 residues. CDR1 is DFQATT and CDR2 is SNEGSKA in the germline V gene (reference sequence). V was shortened by 3 bases and J by 3 bases, with 12 bases between the two germline ends. CDR3 in DNA: TGCAGTGCTAGGCCCGGGACCCTCTACGAGCAGTACTTC. Its translation: CSARPGTLYEQYF.

This clonotype has only a few counts. The chain has TRBV9 and TRBJ2-3, with 14 positions matching TRBD2. There are 15 residues in the CDR3. With V trimmed by 3 bases and J by 6 bases, 3 bases remained unmatched. CDR1 SGDLS and CDR2 YYNGEE come from the germline V gene. In nucleotides, the CDR3 is TGTGCCAGCAGCGAGGGACTAGCGGGGGTGGATACGCAGTATTTT. This gives the protein CASSEGLAGVDTQYF.